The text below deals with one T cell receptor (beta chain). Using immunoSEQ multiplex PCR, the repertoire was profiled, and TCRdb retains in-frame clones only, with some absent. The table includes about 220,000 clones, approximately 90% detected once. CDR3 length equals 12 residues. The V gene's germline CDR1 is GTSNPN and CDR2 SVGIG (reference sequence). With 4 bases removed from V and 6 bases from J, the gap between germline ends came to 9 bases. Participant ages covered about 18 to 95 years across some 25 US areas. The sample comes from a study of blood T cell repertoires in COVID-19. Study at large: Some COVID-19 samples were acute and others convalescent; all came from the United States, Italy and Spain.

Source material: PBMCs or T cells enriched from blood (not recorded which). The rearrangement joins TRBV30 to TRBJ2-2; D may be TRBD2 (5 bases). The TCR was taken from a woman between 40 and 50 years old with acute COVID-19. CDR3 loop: CAWTRGPGELFF. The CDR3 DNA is TGTGCCTGGACCCGGGGTCCCGGGGAGCTGTTTTTT.